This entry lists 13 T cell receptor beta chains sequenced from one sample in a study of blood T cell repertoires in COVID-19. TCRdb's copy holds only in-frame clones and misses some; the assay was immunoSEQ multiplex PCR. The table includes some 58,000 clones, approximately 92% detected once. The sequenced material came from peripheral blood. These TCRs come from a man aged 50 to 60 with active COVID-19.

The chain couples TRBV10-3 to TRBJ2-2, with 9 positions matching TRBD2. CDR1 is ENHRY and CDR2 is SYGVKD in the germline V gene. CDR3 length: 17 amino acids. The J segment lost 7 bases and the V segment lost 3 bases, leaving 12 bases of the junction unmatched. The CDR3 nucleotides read TGTGCCATCAGTGACTCTACTCCGGGACTAGCACGCGGGGAGCTGTTTTTT. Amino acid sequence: CAISDSTPGLARGELFF.

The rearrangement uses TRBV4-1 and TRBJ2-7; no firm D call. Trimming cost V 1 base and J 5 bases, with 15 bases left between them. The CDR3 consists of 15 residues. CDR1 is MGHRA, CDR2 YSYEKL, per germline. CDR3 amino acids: CASSQVGTAINEQYF. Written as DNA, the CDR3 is TGCGCCAGCAGCCAAGTGGGCACGGCGATAAACGAGCAGTACTTC.

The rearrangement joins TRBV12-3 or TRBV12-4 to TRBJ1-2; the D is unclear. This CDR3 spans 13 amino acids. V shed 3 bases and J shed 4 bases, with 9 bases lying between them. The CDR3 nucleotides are TGTGCCAGCAGTTTCGGTGCGGGCTATGGCTACACCTTC. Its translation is CASSFGAGYGYTF.

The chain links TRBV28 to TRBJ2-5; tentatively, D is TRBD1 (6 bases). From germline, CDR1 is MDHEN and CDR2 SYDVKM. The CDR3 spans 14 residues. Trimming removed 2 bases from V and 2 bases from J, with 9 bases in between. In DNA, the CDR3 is TGTGCCAGCAGTTTAGGGGGCTGGCAAGAGACCCAGTACTTC. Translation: CASSLGGWQETQYF.

CDR3 sequence (DNA): TGTGCCAGCAGCCCGAGCGGTAGCTCCTACAATGAGCAGTTCTTC. Translation gives CASSPSGSSYNEQFF. The genes are TRBV11-3 and TRBJ2-1; perhaps TRBD2 as D (5 bases). The germline gives CDR1 SGHNT, CDR2 YENEEA. CDR3 length equals 15 residues. Trimming cost V 5 bases and J 0 bases, with 11 bases left between them.

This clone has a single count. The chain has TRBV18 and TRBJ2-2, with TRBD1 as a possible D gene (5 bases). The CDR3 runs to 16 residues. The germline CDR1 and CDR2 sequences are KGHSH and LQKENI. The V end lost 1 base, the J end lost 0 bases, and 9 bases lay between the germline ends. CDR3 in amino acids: CASSPRAGTNTGELFF. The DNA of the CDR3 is TGTGCCAGCTCACCACGTGCAGGGACGAACACCGGGGAGCTGTTTTTT.

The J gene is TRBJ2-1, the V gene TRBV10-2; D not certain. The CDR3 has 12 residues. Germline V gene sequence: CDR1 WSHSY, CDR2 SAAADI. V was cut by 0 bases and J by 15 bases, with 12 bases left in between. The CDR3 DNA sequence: TGCGCCAGCAGTGAGTCGAATAGTGTCTCGTTCTTC. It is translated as CASSESNSVSFF.

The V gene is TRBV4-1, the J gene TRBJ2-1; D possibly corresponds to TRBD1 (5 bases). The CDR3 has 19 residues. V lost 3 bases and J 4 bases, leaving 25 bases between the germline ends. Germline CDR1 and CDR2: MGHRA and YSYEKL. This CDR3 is CASSHLRWGPKGDYNEQFF. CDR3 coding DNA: TGCGCCAGCAGCCATCTTCGATGGGGCCCTAAAGGGGATTACAATGAGCAGTTCTTC.

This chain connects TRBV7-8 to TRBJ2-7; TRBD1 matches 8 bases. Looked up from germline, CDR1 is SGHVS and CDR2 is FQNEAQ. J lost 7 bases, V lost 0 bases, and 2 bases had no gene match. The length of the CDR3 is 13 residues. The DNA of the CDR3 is TGTGCCAGCAGCTTAGCGGGACAGGTTGAGCAGTACTTC. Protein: CASSLAGQVEQYF.

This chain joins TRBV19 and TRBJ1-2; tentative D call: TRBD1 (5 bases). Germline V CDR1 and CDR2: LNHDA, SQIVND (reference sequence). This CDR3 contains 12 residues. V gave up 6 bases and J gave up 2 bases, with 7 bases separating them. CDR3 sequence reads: CASRQGNYGYTF. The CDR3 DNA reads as TGTGCCAGTAGGCAGGGAAACTATGGCTACACCTTC.

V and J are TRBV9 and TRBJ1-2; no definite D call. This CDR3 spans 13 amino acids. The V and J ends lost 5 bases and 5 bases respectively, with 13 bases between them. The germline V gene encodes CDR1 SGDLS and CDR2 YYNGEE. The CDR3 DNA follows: TGTGCCAGCAGTGGAGGCTCTAGGTATGGCTACACCTTC. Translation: CASSGGSRYGYTF.

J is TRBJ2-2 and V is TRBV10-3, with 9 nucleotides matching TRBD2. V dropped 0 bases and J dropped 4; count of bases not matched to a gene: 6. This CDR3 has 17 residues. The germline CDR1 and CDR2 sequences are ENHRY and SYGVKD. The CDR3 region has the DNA TGTGCCATCAGTGAGTCTAGCGGGAGAATCGGCACCGGGGAGCTGTTTTTT. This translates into CAISESSGRIGTGELFF.

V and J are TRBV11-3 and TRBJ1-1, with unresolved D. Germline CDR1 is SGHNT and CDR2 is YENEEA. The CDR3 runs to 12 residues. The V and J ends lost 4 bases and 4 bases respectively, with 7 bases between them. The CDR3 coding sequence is TGTGCCAGCAGCTGGGAGCTCACTGAAGCTTTCTTT. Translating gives CASSWELTEAFF.